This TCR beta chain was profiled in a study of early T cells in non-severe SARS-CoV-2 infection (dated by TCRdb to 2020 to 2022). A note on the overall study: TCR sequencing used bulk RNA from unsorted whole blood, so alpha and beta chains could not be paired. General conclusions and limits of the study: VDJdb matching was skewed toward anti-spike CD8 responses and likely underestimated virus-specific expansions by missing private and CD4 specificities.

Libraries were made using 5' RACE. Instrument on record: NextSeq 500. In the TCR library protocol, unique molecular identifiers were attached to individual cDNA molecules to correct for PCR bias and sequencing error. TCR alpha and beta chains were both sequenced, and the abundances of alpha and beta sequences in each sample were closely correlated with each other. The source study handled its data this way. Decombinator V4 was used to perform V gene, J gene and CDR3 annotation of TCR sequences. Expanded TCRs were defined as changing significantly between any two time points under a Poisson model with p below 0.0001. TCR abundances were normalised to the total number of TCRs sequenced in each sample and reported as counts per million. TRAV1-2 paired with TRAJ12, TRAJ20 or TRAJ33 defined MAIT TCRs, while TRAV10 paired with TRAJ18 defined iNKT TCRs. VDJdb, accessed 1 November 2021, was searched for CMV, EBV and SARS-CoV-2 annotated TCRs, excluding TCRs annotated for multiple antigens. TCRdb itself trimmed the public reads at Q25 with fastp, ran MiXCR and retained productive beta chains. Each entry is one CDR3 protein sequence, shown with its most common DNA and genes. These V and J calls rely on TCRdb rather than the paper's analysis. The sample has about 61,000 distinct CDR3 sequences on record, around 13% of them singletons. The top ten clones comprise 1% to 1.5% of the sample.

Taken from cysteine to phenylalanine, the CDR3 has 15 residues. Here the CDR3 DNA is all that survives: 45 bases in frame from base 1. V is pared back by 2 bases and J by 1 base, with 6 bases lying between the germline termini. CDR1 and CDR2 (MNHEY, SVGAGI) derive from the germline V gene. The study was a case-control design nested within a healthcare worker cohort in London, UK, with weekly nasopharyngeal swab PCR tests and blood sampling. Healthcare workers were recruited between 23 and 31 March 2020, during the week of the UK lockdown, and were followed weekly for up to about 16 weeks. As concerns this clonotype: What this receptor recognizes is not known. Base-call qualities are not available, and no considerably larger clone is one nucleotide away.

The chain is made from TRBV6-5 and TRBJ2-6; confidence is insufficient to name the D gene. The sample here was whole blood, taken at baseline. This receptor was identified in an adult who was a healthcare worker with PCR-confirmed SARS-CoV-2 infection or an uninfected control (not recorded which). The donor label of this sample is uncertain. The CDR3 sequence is CASSYRGSGANVLTF. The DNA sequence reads TGTGCCAGCAGTTACCGTGGATCTGGGGCCAACGTCCTGACTTTC.